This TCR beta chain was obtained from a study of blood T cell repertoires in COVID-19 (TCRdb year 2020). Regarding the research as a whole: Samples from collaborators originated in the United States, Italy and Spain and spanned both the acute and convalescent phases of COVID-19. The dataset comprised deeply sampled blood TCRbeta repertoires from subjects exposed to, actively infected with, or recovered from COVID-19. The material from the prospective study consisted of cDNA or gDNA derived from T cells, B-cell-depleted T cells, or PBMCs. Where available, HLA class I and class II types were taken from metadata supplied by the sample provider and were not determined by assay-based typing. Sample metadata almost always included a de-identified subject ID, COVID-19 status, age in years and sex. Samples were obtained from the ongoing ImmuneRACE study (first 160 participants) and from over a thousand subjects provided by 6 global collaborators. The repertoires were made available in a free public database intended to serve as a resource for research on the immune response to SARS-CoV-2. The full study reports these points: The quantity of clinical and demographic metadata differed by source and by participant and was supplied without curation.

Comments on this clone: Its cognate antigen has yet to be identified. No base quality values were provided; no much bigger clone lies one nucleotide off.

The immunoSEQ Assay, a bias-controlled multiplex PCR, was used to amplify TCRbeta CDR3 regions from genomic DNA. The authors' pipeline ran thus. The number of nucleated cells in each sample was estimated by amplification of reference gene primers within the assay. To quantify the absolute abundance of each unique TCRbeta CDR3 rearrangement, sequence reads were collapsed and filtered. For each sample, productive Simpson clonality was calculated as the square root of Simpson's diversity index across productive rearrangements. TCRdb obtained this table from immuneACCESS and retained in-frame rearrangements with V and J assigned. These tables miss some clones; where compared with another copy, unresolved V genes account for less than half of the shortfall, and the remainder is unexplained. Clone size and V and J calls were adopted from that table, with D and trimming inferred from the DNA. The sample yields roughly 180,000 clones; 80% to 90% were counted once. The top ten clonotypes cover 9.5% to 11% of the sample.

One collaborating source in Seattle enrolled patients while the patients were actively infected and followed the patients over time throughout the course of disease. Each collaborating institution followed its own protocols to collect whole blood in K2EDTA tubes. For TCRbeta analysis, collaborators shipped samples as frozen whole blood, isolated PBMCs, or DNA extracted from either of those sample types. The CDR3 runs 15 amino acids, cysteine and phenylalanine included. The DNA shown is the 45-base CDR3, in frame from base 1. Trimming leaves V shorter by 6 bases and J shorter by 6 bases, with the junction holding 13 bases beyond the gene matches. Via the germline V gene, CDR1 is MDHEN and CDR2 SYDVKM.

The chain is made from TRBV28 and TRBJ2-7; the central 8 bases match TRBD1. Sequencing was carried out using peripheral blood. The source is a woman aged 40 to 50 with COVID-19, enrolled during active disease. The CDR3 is CASSLGPQGASEQYF. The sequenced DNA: TGTGCCAGCAGCCTAGGACCTCAGGGGGCCTCCGAGCAGTACTTC.